This paragraph covers one TCR beta chain sequence. This clonotype has only a few counts. Its recognized antigen is unknown. Base qualities are not at hand, and no much larger clone is one base apart. TCR beta CDR3 regions were amplified from RNA transcripts. The first round of RT-PCR for the TCR CDR3 was performed with the HTBI primer set and the Qiagen OneStep RT-PCR kit. Libraries were constructed in a second round of multiplex PCR, after which size selection and purification were performed. Libraries were sequenced paired-end with 100 bp reads on an Illumina HiSeq2000. The study's own analysis went as follows. SOAPnuke was used to process the raw data, with reads discarded if the reads contained adapters or uncalled bases, had a mean Phred below 15, or lacked an exact constant-primer or identifier match. High-quality paired reads were merged using COPE v1.2.5, and each unique nucleotide sequence was defined as a clonotype. Clonotypes were aligned to IMGT TRBV, TRBD and TRBJ reference segments using MiTCR v1.1. Analysis was restricted to V-J combinations with a frequency above 0.0001, which covered 99.2% of repertoires. A TCS score was defined as the ratio between F50 (clonal expansion) and ExV (chaos), using BLOSUM62-based TCRdist between CDR3 peptides within each V-J. Welch's t-statistics and random forest reduced around 520 V-J features to 13, which were used in a naive Bayes classifier (R e1071). Through fastp at Q25 and MiXCR, TCRdb rebuilt clones from the public reads, retaining in-frame beta chains. Here each entry gathers all rows of one CDR3 protein and keeps the most common genes and DNA. These V and J calls derive from TCRdb rather than the authors' analysis. The sample records around 250,000 distinct CDR3 sequences, roughly 15% of which are singletons. Jointly, the top ten make up about an eighth of the sample.

This sample is part of a study of T cells in Graves' hyperthyroidism and ophthalmopathy (dated by TCRdb to about 2019). About the investigation overall: Peripheral blood samples were taken at initial diagnosis, before any treatment was given. To identify TCR V-J signatures that set the groups apart, the researchers used a discovery cohort of about a hundred patients, made up of around 42 with Graves' ophthalmopathy and about 55 with stable Graves' hyperthyroidism. Prospective prediction of ophthalmopathy was tested in an independent validation cohort of approximately 19 hyperthyroidism patients and 15 to 17 patients who later progressed to ophthalmopathy. For training and testing, the 80 to 100 patients in the discovery cohort were randomly divided in a 7:3 ratio. In addition, the study compared T-cell repertoires in thyroid tissue and in blood from 6 or 7 Graves' hyperthyroidism patients. After sampling, hyperthyroidism patients received methimazole starting at 30 mg daily, and ophthalmopathy patients received high-dose intravenous methylprednisolone. According to the paper, TCR Vbeta CDR3 sequencing was carried out on 135 peripheral blood samples, which came from more than 40 ophthalmopathy, 80 or so hyperthyroidism and roughly 17 progressor patients.

In the germline V gene (reference sequence), CDR1 corresponds to LGHDT and CDR2 to YNNKEL. The CDR3 runs 19 residues from the cysteine to the phenylalanine. The CDR3 DNA has 57 bases and is translated from base 1. Here V drops 2 bases and J drops 2 bases, and the junction holds 12 bases not matched to any gene. The paper's findings and limits, for the study overall: A model built on a 13 V-J signature distinguished ophthalmopathy from stable hyperthyroidism, reaching 85% to 90% sensitivity and 81.08% specificity in cross-validation and 80%/75% in testing. Most expanded thyroid clonotypes (frequency above 0.001) were also found in blood, which suggests that blood repertoires may mirror thyroid immune responses. Sample size was not statistically predetermined, and investigators were not blinded to group allocation. In validation, progression to ophthalmopathy was predicted by the model with 70.59% sensitivity and roughly 72% specificity, a median of about 6.4 months before onset.

Hyperthyroidism patients were newly diagnosed, with disease duration under 2 months, and aged 18 to 65 years. Patients with uncontrolled infections, other autoimmune diseases, pregnancy or lactation were excluded. Diagnoses were based on clinical symptoms, serum thyroxine and TRAb, thyroid ultrasound and orbital computed tomography. For progressor patients, blood was drawn at the first diagnosis of hyperthyroidism, before any ophthalmopathy symptoms had appeared. Ficoll-Paque density gradient centrifugation was used to isolate PBMCs from approximately 10 ml of fresh peripheral blood. Patients classed as progressors first received a Graves' hyperthyroidism diagnosis and then went on to develop ophthalmopathy during follow-up. Trizol reagent was used to extract total RNA, and RNA quality was then checked on an Agilent 2100 Bioanalyzer.

The chain employs TRBV3-1 and TRBJ2-1; a stretch of 10 junction bases matches TRBD2. The receptor's source is a woman between 40 and 55 years old with Graves' hyperthyroidism that later progressed to Graves' ophthalmopathy. The specimen was blood. The CDR3: CASSQMWGRTSGTYNEQFF. The base sequence is TGTGCCAGCAGCCAAATGTGGGGTAGGACTAGCGGTACCTACAATGAGCAGTTCTTC.